One and the same sample provided the 19 T cell receptor beta chains below, sequenced in a study of T cell changes during pregnancy in multiple sclerosis. The data were produced by immunoSEQ multiplex PCR, yet TCRdb's version contains in-frame clones alone and is incomplete. The sample gives around 100,000 clones, around 93% of which show up once; 1.9% is in the top ten. This sample comprised peripheral blood, obtained after pregnancy. The receptors originated from a female donor with multiple sclerosis, enrolled in a pregnancy study.

The chain uses TRBV5-1 and TRBJ2-1; 7 positions match TRBD2. The germline CDR1 and CDR2 sequences are SGHRS and YFSETQ. V lost 3 bases, J lost 4 bases, and 7 bases stayed unmatched. The CDR3 spans 15 residues. CDR3 sequence (DNA): TGCGCCAGCAGCTCCTCGGGGCGGGGGTACAATGAGCAGTTCTTC. Amino acids: CASSSSGRGYNEQFF.

The gene calls are TRBV5-4 and TRBJ1-2; TRBD1 might be the D (6 bases). Trimming left V 9 bases short and J 3 bases short, with 12 bases between. The CDR3 consists of 12 residues. Germline V gene sequence: CDR1 SGHNT, CDR2 YYREEE (reference sequence). CDR3 sequence reads: CATTRQDYGYTF. CDR3 nucleotide sequence: TGTGCCACCACCAGACAGGACTATGGCTACACCTTC.

This sequence joins TRBV5-5 and TRBJ2-7, with 9 bases lining up with TRBD2. In germline, CDR1 is SGHKS, CDR2 YYEKEE (reference sequence). This CDR3 is 12 amino acids long. The junction had 3 bases not matched to a gene; V was cut back by 3 bases and J by 8 bases. CDR3 in amino acids: CASSWREGQQYF. The CDR3 DNA is TGTGCCAGCAGCTGGCGGGAGGGACAGCAGTACTTC.

The chain combines TRBV19 with TRBJ1-1; 8 bases map to TRBD1. CDR1 and CDR2 (germline): LNHDA, SQIVND (reference sequence). The CDR3 is made up of 14 amino acids. J gave up 4 bases and V 5 bases, and 6 bases lay outside the gene matches. The CDR3 DNA reads TGTGCCAGTAGTGTCAGGGGGCAAGGCACTGAAGCTTTCTTT. Residues: CASSVRGQGTEAFF. Based on the CDR3 plus reference TRBV19 and TRBJ1-1, the full variable domain is DGGITQSPKYLFRKEGQNVTLSCEQNLNHDAMYWYRQDPGQGLRLIYYSQIVNDFQKGDIAEGYSVSREKKESFPLTVTSAQKNPTAFYLCASSVRGQGTEAFFGQGTRLTVV.

This sequence joins TRBV6-5 and TRBJ1-5; tentative D call: TRBD1 (5 bases). The V end lost 8 bases, the J end lost 7 bases, and 21 bases lay between the germline ends. The CDR3 has 15 amino acids. Per germline, CDR1 MNHEY and CDR2 SVGAGI. In nucleotides, the CDR3 is TGTGCCAGCTCTCGTGCCGGGGGGGAGTACCAGCCCCAGCATTTT. Translating gives CASSRAGGEYQPQHF.

The chain couples TRBV12-5 to TRBJ1-1, with 8 bases that match TRBD1. The CDR3 is made up of 11 amino acids. V lost 6 bases and J lost 10; bases outside the gene matches: 4. The germline V gene has CDR1 LGHNT and CDR2 FRNRAP. CDR3 region: CASGQGAGAFF. CDR3 in DNA: TGTGCTAGTGGGCAGGGGGCCGGAGCTTTCTTT.

The chain recombines TRBV7-2 with TRBJ2-7, with 15 bases matching TRBD2. V lost 2 bases, J lost 7 bases, and 15 bases stayed unmatched. This CDR3 spans 19 amino acids. Germline V gene sequence: CDR1 SGHTA, CDR2 FQGNSA. For the CDR3, the DNA is TGTGCCAGCAGCTTAAGCGGCGGACTAGCGGGAGGGGGACGGAGTGAGCAGTACTTC. Amino acids: CASSLSGGLAGGGRSEQYF.

This rearrangement joins TRBV28 to TRBJ1-2, with 7 bases aligning to TRBD1. The germline CDR1 and CDR2 sequences are MDHEN and SYDVKM. There are 14 residues in the CDR3. Trimming removed 6 bases from V and 2 bases from J; junction bases left unmatched: 6. CDR3 loop: CASSYPTGNYGYTF. As DNA, the CDR3 is TGTGCCAGCAGCTATCCGACAGGGAACTATGGCTACACCTTC.

The chain has TRBV12-1 and TRBJ2-3; the tabulated D call, TRBD2, remains unverified against the DNA. TRBV12-1 constitutes a pseudogene. The CDR3 sequence is 17 residues long. The CDR3 sequence: CASSFDSTAGTKDTQYF. DNA for the CDR3: TGTGCCAGCAGCTTTGATAGTACAGCGGGGACAAAAGATACGCAGTATTTT.

The chain links TRBV30 to TRBJ2-3; D is perhaps TRBD2 (6 bases). This CDR3 spans 14 amino acids. V lost 0 bases and J lost 1, with 8 bases in between. Germline V gene lookup returns CDR1 GTSNPN and CDR2 SVGIG (reference sequence). CDR3 residues: CAWSVPSGTDTQYF. For the CDR3, the DNA is TGTGCCTGGAGTGTACCTAGCGGCACAGATACGCAGTATTTT.

The chain carries TRBV13 and TRBJ2-1; 13 bases agree with TRBD2. Unmatched junction bases numbered 6, after V lost 6 bases and J lost 4 bases. The CDR3 has 16 amino acids. Per germline, CDR1 PRHDT and CDR2 FYEKMQ (reference sequence). CDR3 sequence: CASRGLAGMYYNEQFF. The CDR3 DNA is TGTGCCAGCAGGGGACTAGCGGGGATGTATTACAATGAGCAGTTCTTC.

This clone was counted a single time. V usage is TRBV7-9 and J usage is TRBJ1-5, with D maybe TRBD1 (5 bases). V shed 5 bases and J shed 4 bases, with 15 bases lying between them. Germline lookup yields CDR1 SEHNR and CDR2 FQNEAQ (reference sequence). The CDR3 totals 15 residues. CDR3 in DNA: TGTGCCAGCAGCCCCGGGACGGGAGAAAATCAGCCCCAGCATTTT. Residues: CASSPGTGENQPQHF. Based on the CDR3 plus reference TRBV7-9 and TRBJ1-5, the full variable domain is DTGVSQNPRHKITKRGQNVTFRCDPISEHNRLYWYRQTLGQGPEFLTYFQNEAQLEKSRLLSDRFSAERPKGSFSTLEIQRTEQGDSAMYLCASSPGTGENQPQHFGDGTRLSIL.

This clone was seen a handful of times. The chain joins TRBV7-9 to TRBJ2-3; D may be TRBD2 (5 bases). V lost 7 bases to trimming and J lost 2 bases, with 16 bases between them. This CDR3 spans 15 amino acids. CDR1 is SEHNR and CDR2 is FQNEAQ in the germline V gene (reference sequence). The CDR3 DNA sequence: TGTGCCAGCATCATGGCTGGACTGTCCACAGATACGCAGTATTTT. Translation gives CASIMAGLSTDTQYF.

This rearrangement joins TRBV6-1 to TRBJ2-7, with TRBD1 as a possible D gene (5 bases). CDR3 length: 12 residues. V shed 6 bases and J shed 4 bases, with 10 bases lying between them. Germline values: CDR1 MNHNS, CDR2 SASEGT. This CDR3 reads CASRGQGYEQYF. CDR3 nucleotide sequence: TGTGCCAGCAGGGGGCAAGGGTACGAGCAGTACTTC.

V is TRBV7-9 and J is TRBJ2-4, with 7 bases aligning to TRBD1. The CDR3 has 13 residues. V was clipped by 5 bases and J by 15 bases; unmatched bases: 13. Germline V gives CDR1 SEHNR, CDR2 FQNEAQ (reference sequence). CDR3 sequence (DNA): TGTGCCAGCAGCCCACCGGGACAGCCTTGGTTGTACTTC. Amino acid sequence: CASSPPGQPWLYF.

The rearrangement links TRBV6-1 to TRBJ1-4; a possible D gene is TRBD1 (5 bases). The V and J ends lost 6 bases and 0 bases respectively, with 11 bases between them. The CDR3 has 15 amino acids. Germline CDR1 reads MNHNS; CDR2 reads SASEGT. CDR3 nucleotides: TGTGCCAGCAGGACAGCGCCTTCAACTAATGAAAAACTGTTTTTT. This translates into CASRTAPSTNEKLFF.

The V and J genes are TRBV19 and TRBJ1-6; TRBD1 might be the D (6 bases). The CDR3 is made up of 15 amino acids. V lost 5 bases, J lost 7 bases, and 15 bases lay in between. Germline values: CDR1 LNHDA, CDR2 SQIVND (reference sequence). The CDR3 region is CASSALGRGNSPLHF. The CDR3 DNA reads as TGTGCCAGTAGTGCTCTCGGCAGGGGAAATTCACCCCTCCACTTT.

Here the CDR3 DNA reads TGCGCCAGCAGCTCTAAACCCAAGGGACTAGCGGGCCACTCTGGGGCCAACGTCCTGACTTTC. As protein: CASSSKPKGLAGHSGANVLTF. The V call is TRBV4-1, the J call TRBJ2-6; 12 positions match TRBD2. This CDR3 region has 21 residues. J gave up 0 bases and V 5 bases, and 14 bases lay outside the gene matches. Per germline, CDR1 MGHRA and CDR2 YSYEKL.

The chain uses TRBV5-1 and TRBJ2-1, with 9 bases fitting TRBD2. Germline CDR1 reads SGHRS; CDR2 reads YFSETQ. V gave up 5 bases and J gave up 8 bases; unmatched junction bases: 14. The CDR3 is 16 residues long. The CDR3 DNA reads as TGCGCCAGCAGGGACCCCGTGGGACTAGCCATCGATGAGCAGTTCTTC. Translating gives CASRDPVGLAIDEQFF. Based on the CDR3 plus reference TRBV5-1 and TRBJ2-1, the full variable domain is KAGVTQTPRYLIKTRGQQVTLSCSPISGHRSVSWYQQTPGQGLQFLFEYFSETQRNKGNFPGRFSGRQFSNSRSEMNVSTLELGDSALYLCASRDPVGLAIDEQFFGPGTRLTVL.